This TCR beta chain comes out of a study of T cell responses to AZD1222 COVID-19 vaccine. Germline V gives CDR1 MNHEY, CDR2 SVGEGT. The CDR3 consists of 16 residues. V shed 6 bases and J 6 bases; nucleotides not matched to a gene: 9. This table comes from immunoSEQ multiplex PCR, and its TCRdb copy is limited to in-frame clones, with some not included. The sample contains some 47,000 clones, more than 80% of which appear only once. This sequence was found in an adult in good health. The source material was peripheral blood, sampled on day 0 of AZD1222 vaccination. V gene TRBV6-2 or TRBV6-3 combines with J gene TRBJ2-1; 12 nucleotides align to TRBD2. The CDR3 nucleotides read TGTGCCAGCAGCCAGACTAGCGGGAGTGGGCCCAATGAGCAGTTCTTC. Its translation: CASSQTSGSGPNEQFF.